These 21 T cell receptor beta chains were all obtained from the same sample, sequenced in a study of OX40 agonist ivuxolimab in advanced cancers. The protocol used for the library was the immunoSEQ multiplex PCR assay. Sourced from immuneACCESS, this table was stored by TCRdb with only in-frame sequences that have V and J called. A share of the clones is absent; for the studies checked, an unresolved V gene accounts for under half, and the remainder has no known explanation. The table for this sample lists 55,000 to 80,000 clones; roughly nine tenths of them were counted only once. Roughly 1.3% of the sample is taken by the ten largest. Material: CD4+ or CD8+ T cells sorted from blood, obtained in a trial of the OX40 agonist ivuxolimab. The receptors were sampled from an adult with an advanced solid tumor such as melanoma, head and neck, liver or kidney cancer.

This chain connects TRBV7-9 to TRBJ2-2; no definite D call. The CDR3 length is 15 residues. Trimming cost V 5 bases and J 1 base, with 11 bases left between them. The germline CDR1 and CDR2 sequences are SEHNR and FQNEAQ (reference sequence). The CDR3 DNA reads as TGTGCCAGCAGCCCGGGCAGCGTGAACACCGGGGAGCTGTTTTTT. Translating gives CASSPGSVNTGELFF.

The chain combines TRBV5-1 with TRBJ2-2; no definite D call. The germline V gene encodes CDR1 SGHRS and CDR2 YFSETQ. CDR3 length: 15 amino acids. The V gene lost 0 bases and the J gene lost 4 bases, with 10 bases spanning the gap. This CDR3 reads CASSLVGLGTGELFF. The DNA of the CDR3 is TGCGCCAGCAGCTTGGTTGGATTAGGCACCGGGGAGCTGTTTTTT.

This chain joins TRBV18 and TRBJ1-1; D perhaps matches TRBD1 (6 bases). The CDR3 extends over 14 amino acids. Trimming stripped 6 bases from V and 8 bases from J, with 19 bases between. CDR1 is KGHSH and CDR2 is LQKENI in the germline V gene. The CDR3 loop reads CASSLSGGRGEAFF. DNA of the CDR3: TGTGCCAGCTCCTTATCCGGGGGGCGCGGGGAAGCTTTCTTT.

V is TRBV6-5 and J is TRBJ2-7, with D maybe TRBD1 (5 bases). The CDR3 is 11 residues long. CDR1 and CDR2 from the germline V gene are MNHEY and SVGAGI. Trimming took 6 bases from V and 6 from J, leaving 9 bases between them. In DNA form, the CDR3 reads TGTGCCAGCAGCAAAGGGGCCGAGCAGTACTTC. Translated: CASSKGAEQYF.

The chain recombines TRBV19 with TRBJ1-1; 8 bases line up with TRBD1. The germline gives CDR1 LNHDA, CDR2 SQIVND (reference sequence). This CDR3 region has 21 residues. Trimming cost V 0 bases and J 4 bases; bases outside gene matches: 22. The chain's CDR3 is CASSIEEDRARTGIMSTEAFF. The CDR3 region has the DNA TGTGCCAGTAGTATAGAGGAGGACAGGGCGCGGACGGGTATTATGAGCACTGAAGCTTTCTTT. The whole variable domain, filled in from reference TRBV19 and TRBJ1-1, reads DGGITQSPKYLFRKEGQNVTLSCEQNLNHDAMYWYRQDPGQGLRLIYYSQIVNDFQKGDIAEGYSVSREKKESFPLTVTSAQKNPTAFYLCASSIEEDRARTGIMSTEAFFGQGTRLTVV.

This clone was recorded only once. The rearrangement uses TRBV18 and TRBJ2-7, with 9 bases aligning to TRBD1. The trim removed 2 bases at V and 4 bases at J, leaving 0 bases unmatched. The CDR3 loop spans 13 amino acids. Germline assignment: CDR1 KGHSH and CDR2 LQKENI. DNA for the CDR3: TGTGCCAGCTCACCAGGGACAGGGTACGAGCAGTACTTC. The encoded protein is CASSPGTGYEQYF.

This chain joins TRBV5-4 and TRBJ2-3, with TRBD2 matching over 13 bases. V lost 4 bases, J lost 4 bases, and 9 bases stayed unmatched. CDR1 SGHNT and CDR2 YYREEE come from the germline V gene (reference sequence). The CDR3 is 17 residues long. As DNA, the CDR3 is TGTGCCAGCAGCCCCTCCCCGGGACTAGCGGGATCAGATACGCAGTATTTT. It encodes CASSPSPGLAGSDTQYF.

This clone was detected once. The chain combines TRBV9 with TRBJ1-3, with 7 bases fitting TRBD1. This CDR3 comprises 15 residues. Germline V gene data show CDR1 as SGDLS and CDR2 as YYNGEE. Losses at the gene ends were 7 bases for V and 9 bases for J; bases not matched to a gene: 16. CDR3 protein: CASQPPGQIGGTIYF. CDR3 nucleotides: TGTGCCAGCCAACCACCGGGACAGATCGGGGGCACCATATATTTT.

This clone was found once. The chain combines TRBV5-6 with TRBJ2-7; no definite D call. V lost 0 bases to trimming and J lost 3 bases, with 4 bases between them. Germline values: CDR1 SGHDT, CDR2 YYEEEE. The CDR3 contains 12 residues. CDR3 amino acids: CASSLGYYEQYF. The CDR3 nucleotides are TGTGCCAGCAGCTTGGGCTACTACGAGCAGTACTTC.

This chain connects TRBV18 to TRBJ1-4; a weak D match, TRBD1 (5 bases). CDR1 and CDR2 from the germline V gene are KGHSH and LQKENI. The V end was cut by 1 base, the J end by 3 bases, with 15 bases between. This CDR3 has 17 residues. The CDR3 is CASSPREAGVSNEKLFF. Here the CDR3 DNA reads TGTGCCAGCTCACCACGGGAGGCGGGGGTCTCTAATGAAAAACTGTTTTTT.

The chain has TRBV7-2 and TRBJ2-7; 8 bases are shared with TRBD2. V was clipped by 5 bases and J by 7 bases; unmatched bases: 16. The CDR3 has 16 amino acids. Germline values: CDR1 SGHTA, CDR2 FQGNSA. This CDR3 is CASSPRGLAGAREQYF. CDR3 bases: TGTGCCAGCAGCCCCCGAGGTCTAGCGGGCGCCAGAGAGCAGTACTTC.

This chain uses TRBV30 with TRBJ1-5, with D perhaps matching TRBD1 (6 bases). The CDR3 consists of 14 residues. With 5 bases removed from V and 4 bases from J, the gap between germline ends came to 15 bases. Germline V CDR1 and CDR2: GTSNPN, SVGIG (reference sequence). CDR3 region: CAWEGGSGNQPQHF. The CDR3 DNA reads TGTGCCTGGGAAGGGGGGTCAGGAAATCAGCCCCAGCATTTT.

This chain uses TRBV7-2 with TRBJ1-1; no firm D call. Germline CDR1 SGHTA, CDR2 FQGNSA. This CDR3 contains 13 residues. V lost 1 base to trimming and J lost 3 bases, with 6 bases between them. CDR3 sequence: CASSLEEYTEAFF. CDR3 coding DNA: TGTGCCAGCAGCTTAGAGGAGTACACTGAAGCTTTCTTT.

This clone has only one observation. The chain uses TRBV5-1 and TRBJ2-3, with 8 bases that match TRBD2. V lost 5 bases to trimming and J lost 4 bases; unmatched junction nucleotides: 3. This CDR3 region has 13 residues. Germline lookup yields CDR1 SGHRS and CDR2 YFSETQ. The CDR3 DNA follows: TGCGCCAGCAGATGGACTAGCTCAGATACGCAGTATTTT. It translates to CASRWTSSDTQYF.

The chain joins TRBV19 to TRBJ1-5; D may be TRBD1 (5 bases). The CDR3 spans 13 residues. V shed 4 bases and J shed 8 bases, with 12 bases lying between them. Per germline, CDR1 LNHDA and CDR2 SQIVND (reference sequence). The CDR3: CASSRGVLEPQHF. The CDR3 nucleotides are TGTGCCAGTAGTAGGGGGGTTCTCGAGCCCCAGCATTTT.

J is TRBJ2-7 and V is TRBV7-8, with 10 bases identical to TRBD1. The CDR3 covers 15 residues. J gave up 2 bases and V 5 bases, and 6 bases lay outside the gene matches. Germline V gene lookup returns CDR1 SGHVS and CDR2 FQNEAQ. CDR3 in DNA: TGTGCCAGCAGCCCCCGGGACAGGGGACCCTACGAGCAGTACTTC. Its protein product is CASSPRDRGPYEQYF.

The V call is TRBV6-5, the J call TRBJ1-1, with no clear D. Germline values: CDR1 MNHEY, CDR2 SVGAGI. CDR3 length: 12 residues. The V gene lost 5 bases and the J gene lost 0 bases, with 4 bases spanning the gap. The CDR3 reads CASSTMNTEAFF. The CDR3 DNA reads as TGTGCCAGCAGTACCATGAACACTGAAGCTTTCTTT.

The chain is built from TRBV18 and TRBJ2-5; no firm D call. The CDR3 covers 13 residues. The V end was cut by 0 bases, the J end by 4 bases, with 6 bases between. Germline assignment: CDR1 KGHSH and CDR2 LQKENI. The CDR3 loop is CASSPPVSETQYF. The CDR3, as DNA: TGTGCCAGCTCACCACCGGTGTCAGAGACCCAGTACTTC.

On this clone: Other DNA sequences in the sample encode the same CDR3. CDR3 sequence (DNA): TGTGCCATCAGTGGGACAGGGGGCAATCAGCCCCAGCATTTT. It is translated as CAISGTGGNQPQHF. The chain is built from TRBV10-3 and TRBJ1-5; TRBD1 aligns across 9 bases. This CDR3 contains 14 residues. Germline V CDR1 and CDR2: ENHRY, SYGVKD. V trimming: 4 bases; J trimming: 2 bases; junction bases outside the gene matches: 0.

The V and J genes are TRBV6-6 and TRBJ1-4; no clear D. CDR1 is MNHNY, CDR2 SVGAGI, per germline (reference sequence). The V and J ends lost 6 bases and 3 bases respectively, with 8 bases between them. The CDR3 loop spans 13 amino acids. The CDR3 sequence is CASSPHSNEKLFF. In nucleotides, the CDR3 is TGTGCCAGCAGCCCCCATTCTAATGAAAAACTGTTTTTT.

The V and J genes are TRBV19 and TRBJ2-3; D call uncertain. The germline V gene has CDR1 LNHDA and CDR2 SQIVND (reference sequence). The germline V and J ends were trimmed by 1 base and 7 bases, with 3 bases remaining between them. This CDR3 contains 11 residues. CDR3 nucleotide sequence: TGTGCCAGTAGTATAGGGTATACGCAGTATTTT. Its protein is CASSIGYTQYF.